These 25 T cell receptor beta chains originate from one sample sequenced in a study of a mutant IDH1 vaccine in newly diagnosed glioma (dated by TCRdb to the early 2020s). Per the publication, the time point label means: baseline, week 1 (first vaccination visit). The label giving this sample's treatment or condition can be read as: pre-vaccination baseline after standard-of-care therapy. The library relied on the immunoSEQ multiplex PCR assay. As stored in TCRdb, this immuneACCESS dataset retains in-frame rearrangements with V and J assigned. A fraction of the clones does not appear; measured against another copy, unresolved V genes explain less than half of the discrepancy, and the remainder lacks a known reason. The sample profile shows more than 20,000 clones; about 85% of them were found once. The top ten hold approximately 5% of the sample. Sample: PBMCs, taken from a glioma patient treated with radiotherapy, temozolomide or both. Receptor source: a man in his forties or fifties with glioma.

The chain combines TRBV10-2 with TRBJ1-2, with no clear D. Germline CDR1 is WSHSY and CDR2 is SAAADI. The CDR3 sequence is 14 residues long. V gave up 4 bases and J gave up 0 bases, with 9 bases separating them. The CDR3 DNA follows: TGCGCCAGCAGTGTAGGATCGGCTAACTATGGCTACACCTTC. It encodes CASSVGSANYGYTF.

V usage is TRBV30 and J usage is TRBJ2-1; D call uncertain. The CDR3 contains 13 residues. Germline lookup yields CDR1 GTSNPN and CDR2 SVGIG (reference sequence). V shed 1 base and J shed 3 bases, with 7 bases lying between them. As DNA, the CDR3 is TGTGCCTGGAGTGCAGCAAGCTACAATGAGCAGTTCTTC. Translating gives CAWSAASYNEQFF.

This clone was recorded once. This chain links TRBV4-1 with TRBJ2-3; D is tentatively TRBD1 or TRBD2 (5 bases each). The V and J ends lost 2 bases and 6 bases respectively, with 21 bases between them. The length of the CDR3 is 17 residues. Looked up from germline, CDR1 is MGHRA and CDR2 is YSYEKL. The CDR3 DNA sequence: TGCGCCAGCAGCCAATCAGACCGGGACCCAGAAGGGGATACGCAGTATTTT. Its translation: CASSQSDRDPEGDTQYF.

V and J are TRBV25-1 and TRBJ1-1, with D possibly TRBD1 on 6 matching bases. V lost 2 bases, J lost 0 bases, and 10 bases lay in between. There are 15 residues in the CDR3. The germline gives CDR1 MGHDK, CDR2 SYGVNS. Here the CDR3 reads CASSEGQTMNTEAFF. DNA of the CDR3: TGTGCCAGCAGTGAAGGACAGACAATGAACACTGAAGCTTTCTTT.

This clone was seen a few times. Here the CDR3 reads CASSLAPSTGELFF. CDR3 coding DNA: TGTGCCAGCAGTTTGGCCCCTTCCACCGGGGAGCTGTTTTTT. V and J are TRBV28 and TRBJ2-2; no definite D call. The germline V gene encodes CDR1 MDHEN and CDR2 SYDVKM. CDR3 size: 14 residues. Trimming took 3 bases from V and 4 from J, leaving 9 bases between them.

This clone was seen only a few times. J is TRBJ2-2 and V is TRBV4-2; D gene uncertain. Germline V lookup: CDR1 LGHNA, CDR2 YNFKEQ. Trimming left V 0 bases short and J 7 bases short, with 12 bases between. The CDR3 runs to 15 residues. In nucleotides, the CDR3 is TGTGCCAGCAGCCAAGATTGGGTTTCCGGCGGGGAGCTGTTTTTT. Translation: CASSQDWVSGGELFF.

CDR3 sequence: CASSEPQGSLLIYGYTF. CDR3 DNA: TGTGCCAGCAGTGAGCCACAGGGATCCCTCTTAATCTATGGCTACACCTTC. This sequence joins TRBV6-1 and TRBJ1-2; D possibly corresponds to TRBD1 (6 bases). V lost 3 bases and J lost 4, with 21 bases in between. Germline CDR1 reads MNHNS; CDR2 reads SASEGT. This CDR3 comprises 17 residues.

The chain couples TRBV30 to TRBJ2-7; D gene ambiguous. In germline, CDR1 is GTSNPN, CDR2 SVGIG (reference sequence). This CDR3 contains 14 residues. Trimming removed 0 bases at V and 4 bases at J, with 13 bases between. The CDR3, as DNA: TGTGCCTGGAGTGTATGGGCAAGCCCTTACGAGCAGTACGTC. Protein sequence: CAWSVWASPYEQYV.

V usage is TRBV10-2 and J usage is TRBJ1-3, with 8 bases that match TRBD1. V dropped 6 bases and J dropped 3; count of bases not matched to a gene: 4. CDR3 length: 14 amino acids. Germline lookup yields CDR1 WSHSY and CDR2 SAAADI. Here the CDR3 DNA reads TGCGCCAGCAGCAGGGGGCTAGATGGAAACACCATATATTTT. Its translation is CASSRGLDGNTIYF.

Here the CDR3 reads CASRYREGVTEAFF. The CDR3 DNA reads TGTGCCAGCAGATACAGGGAGGGCGTCACTGAAGCTTTCTTT. V gene TRBV6-1 combines with J gene TRBJ1-1; D perhaps matches TRBD1 (6 bases). In germline, CDR1 is MNHNS, CDR2 SASEGT. The CDR3 is 14 residues long. V dropped 6 bases and J dropped 4 bases, with 15 bases sitting between them.

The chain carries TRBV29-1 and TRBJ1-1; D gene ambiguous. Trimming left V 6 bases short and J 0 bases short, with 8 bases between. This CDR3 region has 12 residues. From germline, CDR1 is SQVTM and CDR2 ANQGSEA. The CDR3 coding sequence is TGCAGCGTGGACGGGGTGAACACTGAAGCTTTCTTT. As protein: CSVDGVNTEAFF.

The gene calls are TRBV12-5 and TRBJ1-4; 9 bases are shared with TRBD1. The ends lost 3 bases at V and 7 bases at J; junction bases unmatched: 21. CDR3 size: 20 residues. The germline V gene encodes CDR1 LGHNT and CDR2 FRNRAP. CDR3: CASGLAVASNIQGAREKLFF. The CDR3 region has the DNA TGTGCTAGTGGTTTAGCCGTGGCGTCTAACATACAGGGGGCGCGTGAAAAACTGTTTTTT.

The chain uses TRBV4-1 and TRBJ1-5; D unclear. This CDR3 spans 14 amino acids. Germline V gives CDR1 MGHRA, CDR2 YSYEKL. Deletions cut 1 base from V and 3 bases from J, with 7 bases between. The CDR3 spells CASSQAEFNQPQHF. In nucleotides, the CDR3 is TGCGCCAGCAGCCAAGCTGAATTCAATCAGCCCCAGCATTTT.

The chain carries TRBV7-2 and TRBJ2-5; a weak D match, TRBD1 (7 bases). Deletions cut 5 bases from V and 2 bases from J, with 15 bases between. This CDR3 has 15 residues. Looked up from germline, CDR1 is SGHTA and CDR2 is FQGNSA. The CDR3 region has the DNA TGTGCCAGCAGCCCCCAGGGGGGCAGGCAAGAGACCCAGTACTTC. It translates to CASSPQGGRQETQYF.

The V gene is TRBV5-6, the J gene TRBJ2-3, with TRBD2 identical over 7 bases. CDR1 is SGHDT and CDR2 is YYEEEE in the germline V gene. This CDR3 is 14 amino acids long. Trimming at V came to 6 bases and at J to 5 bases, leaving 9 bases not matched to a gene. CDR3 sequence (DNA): TGTGCCAGCACTTGGGACTATGAGGAAGATACGCAGTATTTT. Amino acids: CASTWDYEEDTQYF. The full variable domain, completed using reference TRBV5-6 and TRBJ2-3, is DAGVTQSPTHLIKTRGQQVTLRCSPKSGHDTVSWYQQALGQGPQFIFQYYEEEERQRGNFPDRFSGHQFPNYSSELNVNALLLGDSALYLCASTWDYEEDTQYFGPGTRLTVL.

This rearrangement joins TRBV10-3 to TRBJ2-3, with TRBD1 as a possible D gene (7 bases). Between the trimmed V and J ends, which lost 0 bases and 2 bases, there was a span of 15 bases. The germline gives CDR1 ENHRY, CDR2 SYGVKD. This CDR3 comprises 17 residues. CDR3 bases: TGTGCCATCAGTGAGTCTACCGACAGGGAGGACACAGATACGCAGTATTTT. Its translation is CAISESTDREDTDTQYF.

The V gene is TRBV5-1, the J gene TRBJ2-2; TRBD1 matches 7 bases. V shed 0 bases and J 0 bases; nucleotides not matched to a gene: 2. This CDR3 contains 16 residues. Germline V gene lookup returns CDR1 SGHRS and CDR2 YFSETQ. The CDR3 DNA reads TGCGCCAGCAGCTTGGGAACAGGGGCGAACACCGGGGAGCTGTTTTTT. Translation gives CASSLGTGANTGELFF.

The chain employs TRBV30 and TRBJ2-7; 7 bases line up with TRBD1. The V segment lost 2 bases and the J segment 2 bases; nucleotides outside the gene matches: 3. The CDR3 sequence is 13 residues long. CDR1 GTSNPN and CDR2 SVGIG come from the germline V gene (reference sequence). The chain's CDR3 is CAWSLDRAYEQYV. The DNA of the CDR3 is TGTGCCTGGAGTCTCGACAGGGCCTACGAGCAGTACGTC.

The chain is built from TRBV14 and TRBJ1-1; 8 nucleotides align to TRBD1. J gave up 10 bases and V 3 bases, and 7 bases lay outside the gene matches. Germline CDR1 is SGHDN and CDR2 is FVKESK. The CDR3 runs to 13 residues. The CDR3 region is CASSQGRTGGAFF. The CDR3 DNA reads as TGTGCCAGCAGCCAGGGAAGAACAGGGGGAGCTTTCTTT.

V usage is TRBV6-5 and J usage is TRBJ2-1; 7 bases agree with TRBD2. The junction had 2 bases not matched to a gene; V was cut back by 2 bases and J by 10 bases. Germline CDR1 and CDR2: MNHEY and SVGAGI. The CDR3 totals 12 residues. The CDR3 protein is CASSYNGGEQFF. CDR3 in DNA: TGTGCCAGCAGTTACAACGGGGGGGAGCAGTTCTTC.

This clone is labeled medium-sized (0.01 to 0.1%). CDR3 sequence reads: CASSLAYGGSRGSKDTGELFF. DNA of the CDR3: TGTGCCAGCAGCTTAGCTTATGGCGGGTCTAGGGGTAGTAAGGACACCGGGGAGCTGTTTTTT. The chain employs TRBV7-8 and TRBJ2-2; D assignment may be TRBD1 or TRBD2 (5 bases each). Germline CDR1 is SGHVS and CDR2 is FQNEAQ. V was shortened by 0 bases and J by 3 bases, with 26 bases between the two germline ends. The CDR3 consists of 21 residues.

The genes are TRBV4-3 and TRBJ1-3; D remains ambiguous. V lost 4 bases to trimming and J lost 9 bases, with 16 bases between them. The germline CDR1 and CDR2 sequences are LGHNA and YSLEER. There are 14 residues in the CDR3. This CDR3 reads CASSPAKSGATIYF. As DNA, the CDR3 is TGCGCCAGCAGCCCTGCAAAGTCGGGTGCCACCATATATTTT.

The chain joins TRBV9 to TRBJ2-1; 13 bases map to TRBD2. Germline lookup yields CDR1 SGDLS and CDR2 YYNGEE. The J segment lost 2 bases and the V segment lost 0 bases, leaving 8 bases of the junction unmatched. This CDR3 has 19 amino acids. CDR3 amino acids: CASSVGDPLAGGPYNEQFF. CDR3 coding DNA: TGTGCCAGCAGCGTAGGGGACCCACTAGCGGGAGGGCCCTACAATGAGCAGTTCTTC.

The CDR3 spells CASSSGTSYNEQFF. In nucleotides, the CDR3 is TGCGCCAGCAGTTCCGGGACCTCCTACAATGAGCAGTTCTTC. The chain has TRBV5-1 and TRBJ2-1; D is tentatively TRBD1 or TRBD2 (5 bases each). V gave up 5 bases and J gave up 0 bases, with 9 bases separating them. The CDR3 consists of 14 residues. Germline loops: CDR1 SGHRS, CDR2 YFSETQ.

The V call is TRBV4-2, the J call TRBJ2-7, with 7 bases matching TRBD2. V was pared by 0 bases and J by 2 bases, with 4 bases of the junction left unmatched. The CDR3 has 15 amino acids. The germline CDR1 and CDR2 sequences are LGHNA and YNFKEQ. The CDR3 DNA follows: TGTGCCAGCAGCCAAGAGTGGGGGGGAACCTACGAGCAGTACTTC. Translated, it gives CASSQEWGGTYEQYF.